This TCR beta chain was sequenced for a study of cytomegalovirus exposure and HLA in healthy donors. Repertoires were generated with immunoSEQ multiplex PCR, while TCRdb's copy carries only in-frame clones and drops some. The sample carries over 85,000 clones, approximately 94% recorded once. CDR1 is MDHEN and CDR2 is SYDVKM in the germline V gene. The V gene lost 1 base and the J gene lost 2 bases, with 12 bases spanning the gap. The CDR3 length is 15 residues. The TCR sequence derives from a woman in her 30s in good health and CMV-seropositive. The sample consisted of PBMCs. This rearrangement joins TRBV28 to TRBJ2-7; tentative D call: TRBD1 (6 bases). CDR3 loop: CASSLYRVPTYEQYF. The CDR3 DNA is TGTGCCAGCAGTTTATACAGGGTCCCCACCTACGAGCAGTACTTC.